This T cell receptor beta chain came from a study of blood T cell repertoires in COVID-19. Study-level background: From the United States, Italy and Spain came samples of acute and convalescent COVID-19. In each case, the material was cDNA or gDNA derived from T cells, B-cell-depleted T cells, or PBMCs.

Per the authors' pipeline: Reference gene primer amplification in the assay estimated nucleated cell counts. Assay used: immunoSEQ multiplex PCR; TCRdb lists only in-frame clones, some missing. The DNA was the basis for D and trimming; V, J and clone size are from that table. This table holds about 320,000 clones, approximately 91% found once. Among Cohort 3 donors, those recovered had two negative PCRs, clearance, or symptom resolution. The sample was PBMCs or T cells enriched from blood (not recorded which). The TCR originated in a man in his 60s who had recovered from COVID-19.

Here the CDR3 DNA reads TGTGCCAGCAGTCCCCCCCAAGCGGGAGGGGGAGATACGCAGTATTTT. Residues: CASSPPQAGGGDTQYF. The genes are TRBV28 and TRBJ2-3; 10 nucleotides agree with TRBD2. The CDR3 length is 16 residues. V lost 5 bases to trimming and J lost 5 bases; unmatched junction nucleotides: 10. From germline, CDR1 is MDHEN and CDR2 SYDVKM.